This T cell receptor (beta chain) derives from a study of cytomegalovirus exposure and HLA in healthy donors (dated by TCRdb to about 2017). Notes on the research overall: In an earlier analysis of 550 to 750 of the donors, 250 to 300 Gb of sequence data and some 120 million unique TCR beta sequences from roughly 180 million T cells were reported. An early release that covered about 600 HLA-typed donors contained around 300 gigabases of sequencing data and about 93 million unique TCR sequences. Among the 398 genotyped donors, about 83% belonged to the genetic ancestry cluster associated with self-reported Caucasian donors. The study aimed to test whether signatures of past pathogen exposure could be identified by cataloging public T cell receptors. Using immunosequencing, the study profiled T cell repertoires from 550 to 750 subjects and related those repertoires to cytomegalovirus serostatus. A separate validation cohort of over 95 different subjects was used in addition to the approximately 610-subject first cohort. To predict cytomegalovirus infection status, the study combined high-throughput TCR immunosequencing, statistical association of individual TCRs with disease status, and machine learning. A later analysis re-analyzed previously published TCR beta repertoires from roughly 630 donors and added high-resolution HLA genotyping to study TCR occurrence patterns. Rather than using new phenotypic data, the later analysis identified candidate immune exposures from TCR beta sequences and from how often those sequences occurred across donors. An earlier analysis of around 580 of the donors used high-throughput TCR beta sequencing to judge whether each TCR beta V gene segment behaved as functional or pseudogenic. Alongside the repertoire data, information on donor age, sex, ethnicity and CMV serostatus was compiled. A later genetic analysis used genome-wide SNP genotypes for about 60% of the roughly 670 donors, treating that subset as a discovery cohort. Every repertoire in the discovery cohort had been generated on one and the same sequencing platform. HLA typing covered class I and class II loci at four-digit resolution. Typing coverage varied by locus: roughly 620-640 donors for A, B, C, DRB1 and DQB1; more than 500 for DQA1; 600 to 610 for DPA1; roughly 470 for DPB1. Several DR-DQ haplotypes were handled as single units for association and clustering because linkage in the cohort was strong. Among 398 genotyped donors of the cohort, an average of approximately 240,000 unique TCR beta nucleotide sequences was sequenced per donor, of which roughly 17% were non-productive. The paper's findings and limits, for the study overall: In vitro tests confirmed that a few of the cytomegalovirus-associated TCR beta chains recognize cytomegalovirus antigens. HLA typing was unavailable for some donors at each locus, so association tests used only the typed subset. According to the authors, the approach could potentially be generalized to other disease states and immunological phenotypes. A later analysis reported that several top co-occurrence clusters appeared linked to parvovirus B19, influenza, CMV and Epstein-Barr virus. A later analysis found that HLA-associated TCR beta chains were more clonally expanded and had lower generation probabilities than equally common non-associated chains. The classifier was reported to diagnose cytomegalovirus status with high specificity and sensitivity in both the original and validation cohorts. A later analysis found that most CMV-associated TCR beta chains appeared HLA-restricted, with HLA associations seemingly driven largely by CMV exposure. A further reported finding was that TCR beta sequences accurately predicted the HLA-A and HLA-B alleles for most subjects in the first cohort. Roughly uniform sequencing depth across donors was assumed in presence/absence analyses, although this assumption may not hold. Immune exposure information for the cohort was limited to CMV serostatus. An earlier analysis of approximately 530 of the donors showed that most TCR beta V segments appeared in productive rearrangements either about 87% or about 30% of the time, which broadly matched IMGT annotations. According to a later genetic analysis, donors in an Asian-associated ancestry cluster had fewer N-insertions in productive TCRs than the approximately 710-donor mean. V-gene and J-gene trimming of TCR beta chains was associated with a missense DCLRE1C variant in a later genetic analysis, and the association was replicated in an independent cohort. The study gave a list of 150 to 200 TCR beta chains associated with cytomegalovirus. The sequencing pipeline was judged likely to have produced a cluster of highly shared sequence variants as a technical artifact. A later analysis associated 15,000 or so TCR beta sequences with specific HLA alleles at a false discovery rate of 0.05. Linkage disequilibrium might explain the correlated functional status among segregating V segments, but an unknown experimental factor could not be excluded. When HLA alleles, especially DR and DQ, strongly co-occurred, attributing TCR associations to individual alleles was difficult. According to a later analysis, TCR association rates differed among HLA loci, with DRB1 alleles showing the most associated TCRs and HLA-C alleles showing the fewest. Approximately 16 rarely observed V segments, including chromosome 9 orphons, were excluded from the earlier analysis of a few hundred of the donors because counts were too low. This cohort had only TCR beta chains sequenced, and the lack of alpha or paired-chain data limited which features could be detected. Most TCR sequences were observed very rarely across donors, whereas some public TCRs were present in many individuals.

Worth noting for this clone: The antigen it recognizes is unknown. No clone much larger than this one lies a single base away; base qualities are absent.

In total, roughly 670 healthy bone marrow donors made up the cohort. At the time of sampling, all cohort members were nominally healthy, though unrecorded immune exposures were likely present. The donor tested CMV seropositive, placing the donor among the 250 to 300 seropositive members of the cohort. A peripheral blood sample was provided by each donor, and peripheral blood mononuclear cells were used for TCR beta sequencing. The Qiagen DNeasy Blood Extraction Kit was used to extract genomic DNA from the blood cell samples. Libraries came from the immunoSEQ multiplex PCR assay. For the multiplex PCR, a mixture combining 60 forward primers for TCR Vbeta segments and 13 reverse primers for TCR Jbeta segments was used. Amplification of the CDR3 region of rearranged TCR beta genes was performed with a multiplex PCR assay on genomic DNA. Amplified TCR beta libraries were sequenced as 87-base-pair reads on the Illumina HiSeq System. The study's own analysis went as follows. A later analysis tallied 75 million to 85 million unique TCR beta chains across the 666 repertoires, and approximately 12 million of those chains were shared by two or more donors. Raw reads were error-corrected and collapsed into unique sequences with a nearest-neighbor algorithm that merged closely related sequences to remove PCR and sequencing errors. V, D and J gene segments were assigned by aligning CDR3 sequences to IMGT reference sequences. Each retained sequence needed at least a six-nucleotide match to both a V gene segment and a J gene segment. Rearrangements were called productive when the CDR3 lacked stop codons and stayed in frame with V and J; all others were non-productive. CDR3 was defined according to IMGT convention as the region running from the second conserved V-encoded cysteine to the conserved J-encoded phenylalanine. In an earlier analysis of around 640 of the donors, sequences lacking an unambiguous match to a single V gene segment were excluded. An earlier analysis of fewer than 750 of the donors classified V segments as functional when productive rearrangements were above 56.7% and as segregating when the standard deviation between donors was above 5%. A statistical classification framework was built for diagnosing cytomegalovirus status from the catalog of TCR beta chain sequences. V and J gene assignment, in a later analysis, came from comparing TCR nucleotide sequences with IMGT/GENE-DB human TR gene sequences. In a later analysis, CDR3 sequences and most-parsimonious VDJ recombination scenarios were assigned using the TCRdist pipeline. In a later analysis, each TCR beta chain was defined by its CDR3 amino acid sequence together with its V-gene family, and reads without a unique V-gene family were excluded. A later analysis removed nearly 600 highly shared, low-generation-probability nucleotide sequences to deal with suspected cross-contamination and a sequencing artifact. For each public chain, a later analysis derived a clonal expansion index from normalized ranks of inferred template counts within each repertoire. Generation probabilities in a later analysis came from a VDJ recombination model fitted to out-of-frame rearrangements, and those results were checked against IGoR. In a later analysis, hypergeometric tests were used to score TCR-TCR, TCR-HLA and TCR-CMV co-occurrence, with a repertoire-size bias correction applied to TCR pairs. False discovery rates were estimated in a later analysis by permuting HLA or CMV assignments 20 times. In a later analysis, co-occurring TCRs were grouped using DBSCAN, and TCRdist sequence similarity was added for clustering within HLA-allele-positive subsets. Repertoires with fewer than 30,000 or more than 120,000 public chains, plus five repertoires with anomalous nucleotide sharing, were excluded from co-occurrence clustering. TCRdb mirrors the immuneACCESS table, restricted to in-frame sequences. Some clones are absent from its copies; in checked studies, under half trace to an unresolved V gene, and the reason for the others is unknown. V and J calls and clone size are those listed in that table; D and trimming were worked out from the DNA. In all, the sample holds approximately 110,000 clones, and roughly 70% of those were seen once. Roughly 5.9% of the sample belongs to the ten largest clones.

Sequencing was done on a sample of PBMCs. This clonotype originated in a woman in her 70s in good health and CMV-seropositive.

The nucleotide sequence reads TGTGCCAGCAGACGGGACACTTTGAACACTGAAGCTTTCTTT. It translates to CASRRDTLNTEAFF. The chain couples TRBV5-4 to TRBJ1-1, with TRBD1 tentatively as D gene (6 bases match). The CDR3 measures 14 amino acids from cysteine to phenylalanine. Of the read, only the CDR3 DNA is kept; its 42 bases are in frame from base 1. Based on the germline V gene (reference sequence), the CDR1 and CDR2 sequences are SGHNT and YYREEE. V is reduced by 5 bases and J by 0 bases, leaving a spacing of 11 bases between them.